A single sample gave rise to the 20 T cell receptor beta chains below, sequenced in a study of cytomegalovirus exposure and HLA in healthy donors. PCR was performed using 60 Vbeta and 13 Jbeta primers. Data came from immunoSEQ multiplex PCR; TCRdb stores just in-frame clones and leaves some out. The sample yields about 130,000 clones, roughly 80% seen once. Sequencing used PBMCs. These receptors came from a female donor in good health and CMV-seronegative.

The rearrangement joins TRBV5-1 to TRBJ1-1, with TRBD1 matching over 9 bases. Germline V gives CDR1 SGHRS, CDR2 YFSETQ. The CDR3 runs to 15 residues. Trimming at V came to 4 bases and at J to 4 bases, leaving 8 bases not matched to a gene. The CDR3 bases are TGCGCCAGCAGCCGCCGGACAGGGGTAGCCACTGAAGCTTTCTTT. Translation gives CASSRRTGVATEAFF.

V usage is TRBV9 and J usage is TRBJ2-3; D is perhaps TRBD2 (7 bases). CDR1 is SGDLS, CDR2 YYNGEE, per germline. The ends were cut back, 0 bases at V and 6 bases at J, with 17 bases in the middle. The CDR3 contains 16 residues. CDR3 protein: CASSVGIGGGVDTQYF. The CDR3 DNA is TGTGCCAGCAGCGTAGGAATTGGGGGGGGCGTGGATACGCAGTATTTT.

The V call is TRBV6-6, the J call TRBJ2-5; 10 bases are shared with TRBD2. The length of the CDR3 is 16 residues. Trimming cost V 8 bases and J 1 base; bases outside gene matches: 10. Germline values: CDR1 MNHNY, CDR2 SVGAGI (reference sequence). Here the CDR3 reads CASSPGLATSQETQYF. CDR3 nucleotide sequence: TGTGCCAGCTCCCCGGGACTAGCGACTTCCCAAGAGACCCAGTACTTC.

CDR3 residues: CASSPRGQGAKIETQYF. The CDR3 region has the DNA TGTGCCAGCTCACCACGGGGGCAGGGGGCGAAGATAGAGACCCAGTACTTC. The genes are TRBV18 and TRBJ2-5; TRBD1 matches at 8 bases. CDR1 and CDR2 (germline): KGHSH, LQKENI. The CDR3 is 17 amino acids. V lost 1 base to trimming and J lost 4 bases; unmatched junction nucleotides: 11.

The V call is TRBV7-2, the J call TRBJ1-6; 10 nucleotides line up with TRBD1. The CDR3 sequence is 16 residues long. Germline V gene data show CDR1 as SGHTA and CDR2 as FQGNSA. J was trimmed by 5 bases and V by 5 bases; bases with no gene match: 6. CDR3 bases: TGTGCCAGCAGCCACTGGACAGGGGGGGATAATTCACCCCTCCACTTT. Translating it yields CASSHWTGGDNSPLHF.

On this clone itself: The germline gene is not matched at one end of the junction; a read error may be the cause. V and J are TRBV7-9 and TRBJ2-7; 11 nucleotides agree with TRBD1. The CDR3 extends over 17 amino acids. CDR1 and CDR2 from the germline V gene are SEHNR and FQNEAQ (reference sequence). The CDR3 reads CSSSPTLDRGRPYEQYF. The DNA of the CDR3 is TGTTCCAGCAGCCCGACCTTGGACAGGGGGCGACCCTACGAGCAGTACTTC.

The chain combines TRBV12-5 with TRBJ1-1; TRBD1 aligns across 7 bases. The germline CDR1 and CDR2 sequences are LGHNT and FRNRAP. V gave up 1 base and J gave up 0 bases; unmatched junction bases: 5. This CDR3 region has 16 residues. This chain's CDR3 is CASGLGSGTVNTEAFF. DNA for the CDR3: TGTGCTAGTGGTTTGGGCTCCGGGACAGTGAACACTGAAGCTTTCTTT.

This chain uses TRBV10-3 with TRBJ2-3; possible D gene TRBD2, 5 bases. The CDR3 extends over 15 amino acids. V gave up 0 bases and J gave up 2 bases, with 9 bases separating them. Germline V gene sequence: CDR1 ENHRY, CDR2 SYGVKD. CDR3 DNA: TGTGCCATCAGTGAGTCGACGGGGAACACAGATACGCAGTATTTT. It codes for CAISESTGNTDTQYF.

The rearrangement joins TRBV29-1 to TRBJ1-1; D gene ambiguous. Germline CDR1 reads SQVTM; CDR2 reads ANQGSEA. The CDR3 sequence is 14 residues long. V was clipped by 4 bases and J by 0 bases, with 12 bases between them. The CDR3 DNA is TGCAGCGTTGGGGAGGCGTTCATGAACACTGAAGCTTTCTTT. Translated, it gives CSVGEAFMNTEAFF.

This clone has more than one count but fewer than ten. The rearrangement joins TRBV4-1 to TRBJ1-5; 8 nucleotides align to TRBD1. The CDR3 spans 15 residues. V lost 1 base and J lost 3; bases outside the gene matches: 2. Germline V CDR1 and CDR2: MGHRA, YSYEKL. CDR3 loop: CASSQGTGPNQPQHF. For the CDR3, the DNA is TGCGCCAGCAGCCAAGGGACAGGGCCCAATCAGCCCCAGCATTTT.

The genes are TRBV30 and TRBJ2-7, with TRBD1 matching over 9 bases. V dropped 1 base and J dropped 1; count of bases not matched to a gene: 8. The CDR3 is made up of 16 amino acids. Germline-derived CDR1 and CDR2 are GTSNPN and SVGIG (reference sequence). The CDR3 DNA follows: TGTGCCTGGAGTGGACCTCGGACAGGGGTTTCCTACGAGCAGTACTTC. Translated, it gives CAWSGPRTGVSYEQYF.

This clone was observed a handful of times. The CDR3 loop is CASTVDRVAGELFF. CDR3 coding DNA: TGTGCCAGCACCGTGGACAGGGTCGCCGGGGAGCTGTTTTTT. The rearrangement joins TRBV11-2 to TRBJ2-2; 8 nucleotides align to TRBD1. Germline V gene data show CDR1 as SGHAT and CDR2 as FQNNGV. V was pared by 7 bases and J by 6 bases, with 7 bases of the junction left unmatched. The CDR3 totals 14 residues.

Only a few counts were recorded for this clone. The J gene is TRBJ2-1, the V gene TRBV11-2; 11 bases line up with TRBD2. Germline V CDR1 and CDR2: SGHAT, FQNNGV. The CDR3 loop spans 16 amino acids. With V trimmed by 3 bases and J by 3 bases, 4 bases remained unmatched. Here the CDR3 DNA reads TGTGCCAGCAGCTTCCGACTAGCGGGGATCTACAATGAGCAGTTCTTC. Translating gives CASSFRLAGIYNEQFF.

This clone has only one observation. The chain couples TRBV19 to TRBJ1-5; D possibly corresponds to TRBD1 (5 bases). This CDR3 region has 16 residues. Germline V lookup: CDR1 LNHDA, CDR2 SQIVND (reference sequence). Trimming removed 7 bases at V and 3 bases at J, with 19 bases between. The CDR3 nucleotides are TGTGCCAGTACCGATACAGGTTTTCGGCCCAATCAGCCCCAGCATTTT. It yields the protein CASTDTGFRPNQPQHF.

This rearrangement joins TRBV27 to TRBJ2-5; D call uncertain. Gene TRBJ2-7 matches the end of the DNA better, so the J call may be wrong. The CDR3 has 14 residues. Germline values: CDR1 MNHEY, CDR2 SMNVEV (reference sequence). The CDR3 here is CASSSEPSGYEQYF. The CDR3 nucleotides are TGTGCCAGCAGTTCCGAGCCTAGTGGCTACGAGCAGTACTTC.

The chain links TRBV2 to TRBJ2-1, with TRBD1 identical over 8 bases. The length of the CDR3 is 18 residues. V shed 6 bases and J 0 bases; nucleotides not matched to a gene: 13. The germline V gene has CDR1 SNHLY and CDR2 FYNNEI. CDR3 sequence: CASRPGAGGEGSYNEQFF. CDR3 coding DNA: TGTGCCAGCAGGCCGGGGGCAGGGGGCGAGGGCTCCTACAATGAGCAGTTCTTC.

The CDR3 DNA sequence: TGCGCCAGCAGCCACCCCGACAGGGTAAATCGAAACACCATATATTTT. Translated, it gives CASSHPDRVNRNTIYF. V and J are TRBV4-1 and TRBJ1-3; 7 bases line up with TRBD1. Germline values: CDR1 MGHRA, CDR2 YSYEKL. This CDR3 contains 16 residues. With V trimmed by 3 bases and J by 5 bases, 10 bases remained unmatched.

V and J are TRBV2 and TRBJ1-2; D possibly corresponds to TRBD1 (6 bases). Per the germline V gene, CDR1 is SNHLY and CDR2 is FYNNEI. The V and J ends lost 3 bases and 0 bases respectively, with 14 bases between them. The CDR3 extends over 16 amino acids. The CDR3 protein is CASSDLRQATNYGYTF. For the CDR3, the DNA is TGTGCCAGCAGTGATCTTAGACAGGCCACTAACTATGGCTACACCTTC.

CDR3: CASSQVPGGSGNTIYF. CDR3 DNA sequence: TGCGCCAGCAGCCAAGTACCCGGGGGTTCTGGAAACACCATATATTTT. The gene calls are TRBV4-1 and TRBJ1-3, with D maybe TRBD1 (5 bases). The CDR3 loop spans 16 amino acids. The V end was cut by 1 base, the J end by 1 base, with 11 bases between. CDR1 is MGHRA and CDR2 is YSYEKL in the germline V gene.

The gene calls are TRBV19 and TRBJ1-5, with a weak D call TRBD1 (5 bases). The CDR3 length is 15 residues. Trimming removed 2 bases from V and 2 bases from J, with 10 bases in between. The germline V gene has CDR1 LNHDA and CDR2 SQIVND (reference sequence). The CDR3 protein is CASSINRRGNQPQHF. The CDR3 DNA reads TGTGCCAGTAGTATAAACCGCAGGGGCAATCAGCCCCAGCATTTT.